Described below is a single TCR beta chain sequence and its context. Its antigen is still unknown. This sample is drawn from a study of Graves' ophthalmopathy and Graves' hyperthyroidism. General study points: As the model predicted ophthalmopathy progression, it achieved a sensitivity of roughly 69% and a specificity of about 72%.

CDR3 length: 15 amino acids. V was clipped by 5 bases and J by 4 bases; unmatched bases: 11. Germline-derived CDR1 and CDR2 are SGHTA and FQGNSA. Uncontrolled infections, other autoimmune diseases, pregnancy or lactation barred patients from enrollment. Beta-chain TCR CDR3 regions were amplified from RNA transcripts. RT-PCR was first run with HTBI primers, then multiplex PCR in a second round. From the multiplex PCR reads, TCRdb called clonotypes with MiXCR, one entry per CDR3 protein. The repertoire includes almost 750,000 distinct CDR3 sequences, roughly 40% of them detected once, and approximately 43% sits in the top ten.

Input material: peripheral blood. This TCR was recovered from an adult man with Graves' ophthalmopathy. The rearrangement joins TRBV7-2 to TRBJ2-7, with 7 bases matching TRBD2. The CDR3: CASSQDERGVYEQYF. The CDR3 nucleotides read TGTGCCAGCAGCCAAGATGAACGGGGGGTATACGAGCAGTACTTC.